This T cell receptor (beta chain) was sequenced in a study of blood T cell repertoires in COVID-19. Study-wide background: The United States, Italy and Spain were the sources of the acute and convalescent COVID-19 samples. PBMCs, B-cell-depleted T cells, or T cells provided the cDNA or gDNA that made up the material.

In the authors' methods: Estimated nucleated cell counts came from reference gene primer amplification. Libraries were prepared by immunoSEQ multiplex PCR; TCRdb keeps only in-frame clonotypes and omits some of them. V and J calls plus clone size are reproduced from that table; the DNA served to infer D and trimming. The data contain 120,000 to 150,000 clones, about nine tenths of them seen just once; the ten biggest clones take up 2.3%. V shed 9 bases and J 8 bases; nucleotides not matched to a gene: 8. CDR3 length: 14 amino acids. The rearrangement uses TRBV23-1 and TRBJ2-1, with TRBD1 matching 12 bases. TRBV23-1 is treated as an ORF (open reading frame) with a function not yet certain. The receptor was derived from a human donor in a cohort sampled during active COVID-19. Source material: peripheral blood. Here the CDR3 reads CASPGQGARDEQFF. CDR3 nucleotide sequence: TGCGCCAGTCCGGGACAGGGGGCAAGGGATGAGCAGTTCTTC.